These 31 T cell receptor beta chains came from one sample sequenced in a study of PD-L1 blockade in urothelial cancer. Sequencing was performed with immunoSEQ multiplex PCR; in TCRdb, only in-frame clones are kept and a portion is missing. The data show some 24,000 clones, roughly 84% seen once. The sample in question was PBMCs, obtained around atezolizumab (anti-PD-L1) treatment. The source is a man aged 65 to 79 with urothelial cancer.

J is TRBJ2-4 and V is TRBV5-1, with 13 bases matching TRBD2. This CDR3 has 16 amino acids. Germline CDR1 reads SGHRS; CDR2 reads YFSETQ. Germline trimming cut 4 bases from V and 7 bases from J; bases unmatched to any gene: 8. The CDR3 loop reads CASSPSGTSGVNIQYF. CDR3 DNA sequence: TGCGCCAGCAGCCCATCCGGGACTAGCGGGGTTAACATTCAGTACTTC.

The chain has TRBV27 and TRBJ2-7, with 7 nucleotides matching TRBD1. With 6 bases clipped from V and 8 bases from J, the junction kept 16 bases outside the gene matches. This CDR3 is built from 15 residues. Germline loops: CDR1 MNHEY, CDR2 SMNVEV (reference sequence). CDR3 in DNA: TGTGCCAGCAGCTTACTGGGACAGCAAGCTTACAAGCAGTACTTC. Its protein product is CASSLLGQQAYKQYF.

The chain is built from TRBV9 and TRBJ1-1; D is undetermined. The germline gives CDR1 SGDLS, CDR2 YYNGEE. The CDR3 covers 14 residues. Trimming left V 0 bases short and J 2 bases short, with 8 bases between. The chain's CDR3 is CASSVGGANTEAFF. For the CDR3, the DNA is TGTGCCAGCAGCGTAGGAGGTGCCAACACTGAAGCTTTCTTT.

This clone came up a few times. The V call is TRBV19, the J call TRBJ1-1, with 8 bases fitting TRBD1. The V segment lost 9 bases and the J segment 10 bases; nucleotides outside the gene matches: 7. CDR1 is LNHDA and CDR2 is SQIVND in the germline V gene (reference sequence). CDR3 length: 11 amino acids. CDR3 in amino acids: CASNGQGRAFF. The CDR3 DNA is TGTGCCAGCAACGGACAGGGTCGAGCTTTCTTT.

The rearrangement uses TRBV28 and TRBJ1-5; TRBD1 is a possible D gene (6 bases). The CDR3 runs to 17 residues. With 3 bases removed from V and 2 bases from J, the gap between germline ends came to 17 bases. Germline V CDR1 and CDR2: MDHEN, SYDVKM. The CDR3 sequence is CASSFLQGARGNQPQHF. In nucleotides, the CDR3 is TGTGCCAGCAGTTTTTTACAGGGTGCGCGCGGCAATCAGCCCCAGCATTTT.

This chain uses TRBV5-1 with TRBJ1-2; tentatively, D is TRBD1 (5 bases). This CDR3 spans 13 amino acids. Germline V gene lookup returns CDR1 SGHRS and CDR2 YFSETQ. Deletions cut 0 bases from V and 7 bases from J, with 10 bases between. In nucleotides, the CDR3 is TGCGCCAGCAGCTTGGTCCTTAGGGGTGGCTACACCTTC. Protein sequence: CASSLVLRGGYTF.

The genes are TRBV5-4 and TRBJ2-3; weak D call: TRBD2 (5 bases). CDR1 and CDR2 (germline): SGHNT, YYREEE (reference sequence). The CDR3 is 15 residues long. V shed 2 bases and J shed 0 bases, with 10 bases lying between them. The CDR3 region has the DNA TGTGCCAGCAGCTTAAACGAGGGTAGCACAGATACGCAGTATTTT. This translates into CASSLNEGSTDTQYF.

The gene calls are TRBV30 and TRBJ2-1; 7 bases line up with TRBD2. Germline lookup yields CDR1 GTSNPN and CDR2 SVGIG (reference sequence). There are 12 residues in the CDR3. J gave up 8 bases and V 8 bases, and 9 bases lay outside the gene matches. CDR3 DNA sequence: TGTGCCCAACGGACTAGTTTCGATGAGCAGTTCTTC. Residues: CAQRTSFDEQFF.

V is TRBV10-3 and J is TRBJ1-2; perhaps TRBD1 as D (5 bases). V was pared by 6 bases and J by 7 bases, with 18 bases between. The CDR3 is 14 residues long. Per germline, CDR1 ENHRY and CDR2 SYGVKD. CDR3 residues: CAISPPARDSGYTF. The CDR3 bases are TGTGCCATCAGCCCACCGGCCAGGGATAGTGGCTACACCTTC.

The gene calls are TRBV11-2 and TRBJ2-7; TRBD1 aligns across 8 bases. The CDR3 extends over 14 amino acids. Per the germline V gene, CDR1 is SGHAT and CDR2 is FQNNGV. Trimming removed 3 bases from V and 5 bases from J; junction bases left unmatched: 6. The CDR3 spells CASSLDRVRNEQYF. The CDR3 coding sequence is TGTGCCAGCAGCTTGGACAGGGTACGGAACGAGCAGTACTTC.

The chain has TRBV15 and TRBJ2-7; 13 positions agree with TRBD2. The germline gives CDR1 LNHNV, CDR2 YYDKDF (reference sequence). The junction had 7 bases not matched to a gene; V was cut back by 5 bases and J by 3 bases. This CDR3 region has 16 residues. Here the CDR3 DNA reads TGTGCCACCAGCTGGCGGACTAGCGGGAGCGGCTACGAGCAGTACTTC. Protein sequence: CATSWRTSGSGYEQYF.

The chain has TRBV28 and TRBJ1-3; 8 nucleotides agree with TRBD1. This CDR3 comprises 15 residues. Germline loops: CDR1 MDHEN, CDR2 SYDVKM. Trimming at V came to 3 bases and at J to 0 bases, leaving 1 base not matched to a gene. This CDR3 is CASSLTGASGNTIYF. As DNA, the CDR3 is TGTGCCAGCAGTTTGACAGGGGCCTCTGGAAACACCATATATTTT.

This chain joins TRBV30 and TRBJ2-1, with 9 bases aligning to TRBD1. V lost 5 bases and J lost 8; bases outside the gene matches: 10. Germline loops: CDR1 GTSNPN, CDR2 SVGIG (reference sequence). CDR3 length: 14 amino acids. This CDR3 reads CAWGTGKTGHEQFF. The CDR3 nucleotides read TGTGCCTGGGGGACAGGGAAGACGGGCCATGAGCAGTTCTTC.

The chain uses TRBV30 and TRBJ1-4; D is possibly TRBD1 (6 bases). The V gene lost 5 bases and the J gene lost 2 bases, with 15 bases spanning the gap. Germline V gives CDR1 GTSNPN, CDR2 SVGIG (reference sequence). The CDR3 is 15 amino acids. For the CDR3, the DNA is TGTGCCTGGTGCAGGGGATTAGCGACTAATGAAAAACTGTTTTTT. Its translation: CAWCRGLATNEKLFF.

A single count supports this clone. This rearrangement joins TRBV7-2 to TRBJ1-2; TRBD1 matches 9 bases. CDR3 size: 15 residues. With 5 bases clipped from V and 8 bases from J, the junction kept 12 bases outside the gene matches. CDR1 is SGHTA, CDR2 FQGNSA, per germline. The CDR3 region has the DNA TGTGCCAGCAGCCCCTACCGACAGGGGGAAGCGGGCTACACCTTC. Amino acid sequence: CASSPYRQGEAGYTF. Complete variable domain (other parts from reference TRBV7-2 and TRBJ1-2): GAGVSQSPSNKVTEKGKDVELRCDPISGHTALYWYRQSLGQGLEFLIYFQGNSAPDKSGLPSDRFSAERTGGSVSTLTIQRTQQEDSAVYLCASSPYRQGEAGYTFGSGTRLTVV.

The chain has TRBV5-5 and TRBJ1-2, with D perhaps TRBD1 (6 bases). Trimming removed 3 bases at V and 2 bases at J, with 11 bases between. Germline CDR1 reads SGHKS; CDR2 reads YYEKEE (reference sequence). The length of the CDR3 is 14 residues. The CDR3 DNA follows: TGTGCCAGCAGCTGGAGTCAGGGGAACTATGGCTACACCTTC. It specifies CASSWSQGNYGYTF.

The chain carries TRBV29-1 and TRBJ1-5; 10 bases match TRBD1. Germline lookup yields CDR1 SQVTM and CDR2 ANQGSEA. The CDR3 has 14 amino acids. Trimming at V came to 5 bases and at J to 3 bases, leaving 4 bases not matched to a gene. CDR3 residues: CSVRQGAVNQPQHF. CDR3 coding DNA: TGCAGCGTTAGACAGGGGGCGGTCAATCAGCCCCAGCATTTT.

This clone appeared a single time. J is TRBJ2-1 and V is TRBV27, with 7 bases identical to TRBD2. The CDR3 is 15 residues long. V lost 5 bases, J lost 10 bases, and 14 bases stayed unmatched. Germline V gene lookup returns CDR1 MNHEY and CDR2 SMNVEV (reference sequence). CDR3 nucleotides: TGTGCCAGCAGTCCTTTAGGGGAGGGCCTAAAGGAGCAGTTCTTC. It specifies CASSPLGEGLKEQFF.

The rearrangement joins TRBV7-3 to TRBJ2-1; a weak D match, TRBD2 (5 bases). CDR1 and CDR2 from the germline V gene are SGHTA and FQGTGA. The CDR3 is made up of 13 amino acids. V lost 1 base to trimming and J lost 16 bases, with 17 bases between them. CDR3 residues: CASSLNSDSLLFF. The CDR3 bases are TGTGCCAGCAGCTTAAATTCGGACTCCCTATTATTCTTC.

The chain is built from TRBV5-4 and TRBJ2-7, with D possibly TRBD2 on 6 matching bases. This CDR3 is 14 amino acids long. Germline V CDR1 and CDR2: SGHNT, YYREEE (reference sequence). V lost 1 base, J lost 2 bases, and 10 bases lay in between. CDR3 loop: CASSLSGATYEQYF. In DNA form, the CDR3 reads TGTGCCAGCAGCTTGTCGGGAGCAACCTACGAGCAGTACTTC.

V is TRBV10-3 and J is TRBJ2-6, with D hard to call. The V and J ends lost 4 bases and 0 bases respectively, with 19 bases between them. This CDR3 has 19 amino acids. CDR1 and CDR2 (germline): ENHRY, SYGVKD. CDR3 sequence (DNA): TGTGCCATCAGTGCCTCAACAGCTATTCGCCGCTCTGGGGCCAACGTCCTGACTTTC. Protein product: CAISASTAIRRSGANVLTF.

The chain combines TRBV10-3 with TRBJ1-1; 7 nucleotides agree with TRBD1. The V and J ends lost 10 bases and 3 bases, in that order; junction bases with no gene match: 11. CDR3 length equals 14 residues. Germline loops: CDR1 ENHRY, CDR2 SYGVKD. The CDR3 region is CATSAEGADTEAFF. The CDR3 DNA reads as TGTGCCACCTCGGCGGAGGGGGCGGACACTGAAGCTTTCTTT.

V gene TRBV6-5 combines with J gene TRBJ2-7, with 9 bases aligning to TRBD1. V was pared by 6 bases and J by 5 bases, with 8 bases of the junction left unmatched. Germline assignment: CDR1 MNHEY and CDR2 SVGAGI. CDR3 length: 14 amino acids. CDR3 in amino acids: CASSQRQGGHEQYF. CDR3 in DNA: TGTGCCAGCAGCCAACGACAGGGGGGGCACGAGCAGTACTTC.

The chain has TRBV28 and TRBJ2-7, with D perhaps matching TRBD2 (7 bases). The CDR3 loop spans 15 amino acids. The germline gives CDR1 MDHEN, CDR2 SYDVKM. V lost 6 bases, J lost 3 bases, and 18 bases lay in between. The CDR3 region has the DNA TGTGCCAGCAGCCTCCTGGGGGGGCCCCTCTACGAGCAGTACTTC. This encodes CASSLLGGPLYEQYF.

This chain uses TRBV5-5 with TRBJ2-3, with TRBD2 matching 8 bases. Germline V gene sequence: CDR1 SGHKS, CDR2 YYEKEE (reference sequence). Trimming took 3 bases from V and 2 from J; bases not matched to a gene: 5. CDR3 length equals 15 residues. CDR3 coding DNA: TGTGCCAGCAGCTCGACTAGCGCGATCACAGATACGCAGTATTTT. Its protein is CASSSTSAITDTQYF.

V is TRBV14 and J is TRBJ1-2, with TRBD1 matching 12 bases. The CDR3 extends over 15 amino acids. V was clipped by 5 bases and J by 5 bases; unmatched bases: 6. The V gene's germline CDR1 is SGHDN and CDR2 FVKESK. The CDR3 spells CASSGTGGAGYGYTF. CDR3 DNA: TGTGCCAGCAGCGGGACAGGGGGCGCCGGATATGGCTACACCTTC.

The chain recombines TRBV29-1 with TRBJ2-3; no clear D gene. The ends were cut back, 4 bases at V and 1 base at J, with 9 bases in the middle. Germline CDR1 and CDR2: SQVTM and ANQGSEA. CDR3 length: 13 amino acids. The CDR3 DNA reads as TGCAGCGTTGGAATTACGGGCACAGATACGCAGTATTTT. Its protein is CSVGITGTDTQYF.

The CDR3 loop is CASGLVQGNTGELFF. In DNA form, the CDR3 reads TGTGCTAGTGGTTTGGTACAGGGGAACACCGGGGAGCTGTTTTTT. This chain uses TRBV12-5 with TRBJ2-2; TRBD1 might be the D (6 bases). The CDR3 contains 15 residues. V lost 0 bases to trimming and J lost 1 base, with 6 bases between them. Germline V gene lookup returns CDR1 LGHNT and CDR2 FRNRAP.

This chain links TRBV5-1 with TRBJ2-3; TRBD1 matches 11 bases. The CDR3 has 14 amino acids. J was trimmed by 8 bases and V by 4 bases; bases with no gene match: 6. Germline CDR1 is SGHRS and CDR2 is YFSETQ. DNA of the CDR3: TGCGCCAGCAGCCCGGGACAGGGGGTGGGTACGCAGTATTTT. Its translation is CASSPGQGVGTQYF.

This clone was seen a few times. The chain has TRBV5-1 and TRBJ1-4; TRBD1 might be the D (6 bases). Germline CDR1 is SGHRS and CDR2 is YFSETQ. With 2 bases removed from V and 8 bases from J, the gap between germline ends came to 13 bases. This CDR3 spans 14 amino acids. CDR3 DNA sequence: TGCGCCAGCAGCTTAGGGGGGGGCGTCGAAAAACTGTTTTTT. This sequence encodes CASSLGGGVEKLFF.

The rearrangement uses TRBV2 and TRBJ2-7, with 7 bases matching TRBD2. The CDR3 is made up of 16 amino acids. V shed 6 bases and J 5 bases; nucleotides not matched to a gene: 16. CDR1 is SNHLY and CDR2 is FYNNEI in the germline V gene. The CDR3 nucleotides are TGTGCCAGCAGCCGTCTTGTGTTGCGGGAGTTCCACGAGCAGTACTTC. It codes for CASSRLVLREFHEQYF.